This T cell receptor beta chain was retrieved from a study of monozygotic twins with inflammatory bowel disease. Each UMI, carrying a 6-nucleotide sample barcode, came from template switching. Each of TCRalpha and TCRbeta cDNA went through two nested PCRs, lasting approximately 17 and 9 cycles. TCRdb re-called the 5' RACE reads and shows each CDR3 protein once, DNA omitted. This sample's clone table lists about 330,000 distinct CDR3 sequences. RNA in its total form was extracted from whole blood, and T cells were not sorted. The sample consisted of blood. The receptor was isolated from a human donor with ulcerative colitis or Crohn's disease, or a healthy co-twin of an affected twin (not recorded which).

The CDR3 loop reads CASSLDVDEKLFF. The V and J genes are TRBV5-1 and TRBJ1-4. Germline CDR1 is SGHRS and CDR2 is YFSETQ. The CDR3 totals 13 residues.